Reported below is one T cell receptor (beta chain). The sample belongs to a study of blood T cell repertoires in COVID-19. Germline CDR1 LNHDA, CDR2 SQIVND (reference sequence). Trimming cost V 6 bases and J 1 base; bases outside gene matches: 11. This CDR3 spans 16 amino acids. Sequencing was performed with immunoSEQ multiplex PCR; in TCRdb, only in-frame clones are kept and a portion is missing. The sample lists some 300,000 clones; about 90% were seen once. The specimen sequenced was PBMCs or T cells enriched from blood (not recorded which). The V gene is TRBV19, the J gene TRBJ2-5; 7 bases map to TRBD2. The sequence came from a young woman with acute COVID-19. Here the CDR3 DNA reads TGTGCCAGTAGAAGGAGGGCGGGAGTGGGCCAAGAGACCCAGTACTTC. It specifies CASRRRAGVGQETQYF.